The 23 T cell receptor beta chains given below trace back to one sample, sequenced in a study of T cells after yellow fever vaccination. MiXCR, applied by TCRdb to the 5' RACE reads, yields one record per CDR3 protein. Of around 120,000 distinct CDR3 sequences in the sample, roughly 15% are singletons; the top ten hold roughly 45%. The input for sequencing was CD8+ T cells sorted from PBMCs, taken 5 days after the yellow fever booster vaccination. Receptor source: a man younger than 30 who received the YFV17D yellow fever vaccine.

V usage is TRBV5-6 and J usage is TRBJ1-5; D is undetermined. From germline, CDR1 is SGHDT and CDR2 YYEEEE. V was trimmed by 2 bases and J by 4 bases, leaving 7 bases between them. The CDR3 covers 13 residues. CDR3: CASSFKGNQPQHF. The CDR3 nucleotides are TGTGCCAGCAGCTTTAAGGGAAATCAGCCCCAGCATTTT.

The rearrangement uses TRBV14 and TRBJ2-1; D not certain. Germline CDR1 reads SGHDN; CDR2 reads FVKESK. V was clipped by 0 bases and J by 7 bases, with 10 bases between them. This CDR3 comprises 14 residues. DNA for the CDR3: TGTGCCAGCAGCCAAGACCTCGGGCGGAATGAGCAGTTCTTC. It codes for CASSQDLGRNEQFF.

The V and J genes are TRBV2 and TRBJ1-6; TRBD1 agrees at 7 bases. Germline V gene lookup returns CDR1 SNHLY and CDR2 FYNNEI. The CDR3 totals 16 residues. Trimming removed 5 bases from V and 0 bases from J; junction bases left unmatched: 4. CDR3 residues: CASSQQGSSYNSPLHF. CDR3 bases: TGTGCCAGCAGTCAACAGGGGAGCTCCTATAATTCACCCCTCCACTTT.

The sample holds a few counts of this clonotype. The chain joins TRBV7-2 to TRBJ2-1, with 12 bases identical to TRBD2. This CDR3 contains 16 residues. V lost 4 bases to trimming and J lost 8 bases; unmatched junction nucleotides: 9. Per germline, CDR1 SGHTA and CDR2 FQGNSA. CDR3 in DNA: TGTGCCAGCAGCTCTGAACTAGCGGGGGGCCGCGATGAGCAGTTCTTC. Translating it yields CASSSELAGGRDEQFF.

The V gene is TRBV19, the J gene TRBJ2-3; 13 bases line up with TRBD2. The length of the CDR3 is 16 residues. The germline gives CDR1 LNHDA, CDR2 SQIVND (reference sequence). The trim removed 6 bases at V and 6 bases at J, leaving 9 bases unmatched. CDR3 in amino acids: CASSLLAGGSGDTQYF. The CDR3 DNA sequence: TGTGCCAGTAGCCTACTAGCGGGGGGGAGTGGGGATACGCAGTATTTT.

This clonotype was counted only a few times. The DNA of the CDR3 is TGTGCCAGCCGACAGGGTGAGAGGAATGAGCAGTTCTTC. It is translated as CASRQGERNEQFF. This chain links TRBV18 with TRBJ2-1; 7 bases match TRBD1. The ends lost 8 bases at V and 7 bases at J; junction bases unmatched: 8. Germline assignment: CDR1 KGHSH and CDR2 LQKENI. The CDR3 consists of 13 residues.

This clonotype was seen a few times. This chain links TRBV4-3 with TRBJ2-1; 14 bases align to TRBD2. The CDR3 totals 18 residues. Looked up from germline, CDR1 is LGHNA and CDR2 is YSLEER. Germline trimming cut 4 bases from V and 5 bases from J; bases unmatched to any gene: 10. CDR3 coding DNA: TGCGCCAGCAGCCGCGGACTAGCGGGGGGCTATAGGAACAATGAGCAGTTCTTC. Amino acids: CASSRGLAGGYRNNEQFF.

This clonotype was seen only a few times. The V gene is TRBV6-2 or TRBV6-3, the J gene TRBJ2-1; D ambiguous. There are 12 residues in the CDR3. V lost 7 bases and J lost 8, with 12 bases in between. CDR1 and CDR2 (germline): MNHEY, SVGEGT. The DNA for the CDR3 is TGTGCCAGCACGTTTGGAACCGATGAGCAGTTCTTC. This encodes CASTFGTDEQFF.

This clonotype was detected ten times or more. The genes are TRBV9 and TRBJ1-1; D remains ambiguous. There are 14 residues in the CDR3. V shed 0 bases and J shed 5 bases, with 11 bases lying between them. Germline lookup yields CDR1 SGDLS and CDR2 YYNGEE. The CDR3 region is CASSVALGVTEAFF. CDR3 bases: TGTGCCAGCAGCGTAGCTCTCGGAGTGACTGAAGCTTTCTTT.

There are a few counts of this clonotype. This chain joins TRBV6-5 and TRBJ1-2; unclear D gene. The germline V gene has CDR1 MNHEY and CDR2 SVGAGI. Trimming shortened V by 2 bases and J by 5 bases, and 12 bases separated the two germline ends. The length of the CDR3 is 14 residues. CDR3 amino acids: CASSYGRARYGYTF. Here the CDR3 DNA reads TGTGCCAGCAGTTACGGCAGAGCCCGTTATGGCTACACCTTC.

This clonotype was detected many times. The rearrangement links TRBV5-1 to TRBJ2-3, with 8 bases aligning to TRBD1. Germline-derived CDR1 and CDR2 are SGHRS and YFSETQ. V shed 3 bases and J 4 bases; nucleotides not matched to a gene: 7. This CDR3 has 15 amino acids. DNA of the CDR3: TGCGCCAGCAGCTCGGGACAGGTGGTGCCAGATACGCAGTATTTT. It is translated as CASSSGQVVPDTQYF.

This clonotype turned up a few times. The rearrangement uses TRBV27 and TRBJ1-1; 7 bases match TRBD1. Germline trimming cut 3 bases from V and 6 bases from J; bases unmatched to any gene: 7. The CDR3 contains 14 residues. CDR1 MNHEY and CDR2 SMNVEV come from the germline V gene (reference sequence). The chain's CDR3 is CASSLITGAAEAFF. The DNA for the CDR3 is TGTGCCAGCAGTTTGATTACAGGGGCGGCTGAAGCTTTCTTT.

This sequence joins TRBV6-5 and TRBJ1-1; D is ambiguous. V dropped 2 bases and J dropped 0 bases, with 7 bases sitting between them. In germline, CDR1 is MNHEY, CDR2 SVGAGI. This CDR3 comprises 14 residues. DNA of the CDR3: TGTGCCAGCAGTTACAGACTGATGAACACTGAAGCTTTCTTT. It is translated as CASSYRLMNTEAFF.

The chain employs TRBV12-3 or TRBV12-4 and TRBJ1-4; D is perhaps TRBD1 (6 bases). This CDR3 is 16 amino acids long. Trimming took 4 bases from V and 7 from J, leaving 19 bases between them. The CDR3: CASSSGSWGAGEKLFF. The DNA of the CDR3 is TGTGCCAGCAGTTCAGGGTCTTGGGGGGCAGGTGAAAAACTGTTTTTT.

The chain links TRBV29-1 to TRBJ2-3; D call uncertain. Germline V gives CDR1 SQVTM, CDR2 ANQGSEA. V was shortened by 7 bases and J by 2 bases, with 4 bases between the two germline ends. The CDR3 runs 10 residues. DNA of the CDR3: TGCAGCGCGGACACAGATACGCAGTATTTT. This translates into CSADTDTQYF.

This chain joins TRBV4-1 and TRBJ1-4, with D possibly matching TRBD1 (5 bases). The V gene lost 9 bases and the J gene lost 7 bases, with 12 bases spanning the gap. The CDR3 runs to 12 residues. Germline loops: CDR1 MGHRA, CDR2 YSYEKL. The CDR3 DNA reads as TGCGCCAGTCACTCGGGGGGTGAAAAACTGTTTTTT. This translates into CASHSGGEKLFF.

This clonotype showed up many times. This rearrangement joins TRBV4-3 to TRBJ2-4; 8 positions agree with TRBD2. Germline-derived CDR1 and CDR2 are LGHNA and YSLEER. The CDR3 totals 14 residues. V shed 0 bases, J shed 11 bases, and the junction held 6 bases outside the gene matches. The CDR3 sequence: CASSQDSGAPFQYF. In DNA, the CDR3 is TGCGCCAGCAGCCAAGATAGCGGGGCCCCATTTCAGTACTTC.

The chain uses TRBV5-6 and TRBJ2-7, with D hard to call. The CDR3 has 13 residues. The ends were cut back, 2 bases at V and 0 bases at J, with 6 bases in the middle. Germline values: CDR1 SGHDT, CDR2 YYEEEE. CDR3 residues: CASSFGDSYEQYF. CDR3 DNA: TGTGCCAGCAGCTTTGGGGACTCCTACGAGCAGTACTTC.

The V gene is TRBV7-9, the J gene TRBJ2-1, with D hard to call. Germline V gives CDR1 SEHNR, CDR2 FQNEAQ (reference sequence). The CDR3 has 14 residues. Trimming left V 1 base short and J 7 bases short, with 11 bases between. In nucleotides, the CDR3 is TGTGCCAGCAGCTTAGAGCGTAGGCCTAATGAGCAGTTCTTC. Translated: CASSLERRPNEQFF. The full variable domain, in which reference TRBV7-9 and TRBJ2-1 provide the parts outside the CDR3, is DTGVSQNPRHKITKRGQNVTFRCDPISEHNRLYWYRQTLGQGPEFLTYFQNEAQLEKSRLLSDRFSAERPKGSFSTLEIQRTEQGDSAMYLCASSLERRPNEQFFGPGTRLTVL.

A few counts support this clonotype. The J gene is TRBJ2-7, the V gene TRBV6-2 or TRBV6-3; D is undetermined. This CDR3 is built from 13 residues. Trimming took 7 bases from V and 6 from J, leaving 16 bases between them. Germline CDR1 reads MNHEY; CDR2 reads SVGEGT. CDR3 DNA: TGTGCCAGCACCTCCGGGCCCCACGGCGAGCAGTACTTC. The encoded protein is CASTSGPHGEQYF.

This clonotype was observed a few times. V and J are TRBV6-2 or TRBV6-3 and TRBJ2-1, with D possibly TRBD2 on 6 matching bases. There are 15 residues in the CDR3. Germline loops: CDR1 MNHEY, CDR2 SVGEGT. V was trimmed by 0 bases and J by 6 bases, leaving 12 bases between them. CDR3 residues: CASSYSRRVTNEQFF. For the CDR3, the DNA is TGTGCCAGCAGTTACTCAAGGAGGGTCACCAATGAGCAGTTCTTC.

This clonotype occurred many times. The chain joins TRBV7-9 to TRBJ2-3; D is tentatively TRBD1 or TRBD2 (6 bases each). In germline, CDR1 is SEHNR, CDR2 FQNEAQ (reference sequence). V lost 3 bases and J 3 bases, leaving 16 bases between the germline ends. The CDR3 sequence is 16 residues long. CDR3 sequence: CASSLTGARLTDTQYF. The CDR3 DNA is TGTGCCAGCAGCTTGACGGGGGCGAGGTTGACAGATACGCAGTATTTT.

The table lists this clonotype with many counts. The chain carries TRBV28 and TRBJ2-1; 10 nucleotides agree with TRBD2. The CDR3 is 20 amino acids. Losses at the gene ends were 6 bases for V and 4 bases for J; bases not matched to a gene: 21. Germline V gives CDR1 MDHEN, CDR2 SYDVKM. The CDR3 region is CASSKNLVAGGLYLYNEQFF. Written as DNA, the CDR3 is TGTGCCAGCAGCAAAAACCTGGTAGCGGGGGGACTTTATTTATACAATGAGCAGTTCTTC.